The T cell receptor (beta chain) under discussion was sequenced for a study of CXCR3-negative and CXCR3-positive naive CD8 T cells. Points from the study as a whole: Hydrophobicity was higher for TRB CDR3s found in CXCR3-positive naive cells than in CXCR3-negative naive cells.

On this clonotype itself: What it recognizes is unknown.

The TRB cDNA libraries were prepared by 5' RACE with UMI labels. TCRdb reprocessed the 5' RACE reads, with one entry per CDR3 protein and no DNA. The listing contains 90,000 to 150,000 distinct CDR3 sequences. Germline V gene data show CDR1 as DFQATT and CDR2 as SNEGSKA (reference sequence). This CDR3 has 14 amino acids. J is TRBJ2-7 and V is TRBV20-1; TCRdb's D gene call, TRBD2, goes unchecked for lack of DNA. This sequence originates from a human donor in good health. Some clones in this sample may be carry-over from other donors' samples. Sequencing was carried out using naive CXCR3+ CD8+ T cells from blood. Subset of the sample: CD45RO-CCR7+CD27+CD95- naive CD8+ T cells expressing CXCR3 (TNR3+). The CDR3 loop reads CTPQEWGGGYEQYF.